This T cell receptor (beta chain) was retrieved from a study of blood T cell repertoires in COVID-19. Germline-derived CDR1 and CDR2 are MNHEY and SMNVEV (reference sequence). The CDR3 has 14 amino acids. V shed 3 bases and J shed 6 bases, with 9 bases lying between them. Profiled with immunoSEQ multiplex PCR; TCRdb holds only in-frame clones, not every one. This sample yields 110,000 to 150,000 clones, of which 81% are seen a single time; about 7.5% belongs to the top ten. The specimen sequenced was peripheral blood. The TCR comes from a human donor in a cohort sampled during active COVID-19. V is TRBV27 and J is TRBJ1-6; D is ambiguous. CDR3 region: CASSFGRANSPLHF. CDR3 DNA sequence: TGTGCCAGCAGTTTTGGGAGGGCTAATTCACCCCTCCACTTT.